This T cell receptor beta chain is drawn from a study of T cell responses to AZD1222 COVID-19 vaccine listed by TCRdb under 2021. General notes on the study: AZD1222 recipients given second doses at about 4 weeks or at about 12 weeks were pooled, since spike-specific TCR depth and breadth were not found to differ between the two schedules. A total of just over 230 trial participants underwent TCR sequencing, of whom around 210 had received two doses of AZD1222 and roughly 26 had received two doses of the MenACWY control vaccine. Trial participants were enrolled into age subgroups of 18-55, 56-69 and 70-plus years, which contained about 150, 27 and 61 TCR-sequenced participants, respectively.

The CDR3 regions of human TCRbeta chains were analyzed by immunosequencing. The authors' pipeline ran thus. TCRs in the repertoires were compared against a reference library of SARS-CoV-2-specific TCRs that had been generated with the MIRA antigen-specificity platform. Breadth meant the fraction of unique TCRs that were SARS-CoV-2-associated, whereas depth meant the fraction of total T cells that were SARS-CoV-2-associated. Each spike-specific TCR was assigned to its reactive spike region and to a CD4 or CD8 class using the MIRA data. Log10-transformed breadth and depth values were compared by one-way ANOVA with Sidak's multiple comparisons tests. Entries here come from immuneACCESS through TCRdb and include only in-frame sequences with V and J called. Some clones fail to appear in such tables; in the studies checked, an unresolved V gene covers under half of the shortfall, and the cause of the remainder is unknown. V and J calls and clone size follow that table, whereas D and trimming were derived from the DNA. The sample records some 120,000 clones, approximately 94% of which are singletons. The top ten clonotypes cover approximately 3.1% of the sample.

Reading from cysteine to phenylalanine, the CDR3 counts 18 amino acids. Only the CDR3 DNA stays, 54 bases, in frame from base 1. Trimming costs V 4 bases and J 0 bases, and their ends lie 19 bases apart. Reading the germline V gene gives CDR1 MDHEN and CDR2 SYDVKM. As to this clone: Its antigen target is currently unknown. Base qualities are not recorded, but no much larger clone differs from it by a single base.

Explained via the paper, the time point label denotes: baseline before first vaccination. Samples from vaccinated people were obtained from the UK trials COV001 and COV002, which included a single-blind randomized controlled phase 2/3 trial of AZD1222 (ChAdOx1 nCoV-19) in healthy adults. Trial participant PBMC samples were collected at day 0 and day 28 after the second dose for TCRbeta chain sequencing. What the work shows at the level of the full study, not this receptor alone: Because no samples from the day 14 peak response were available, repertoires could be characterized only after the peak T cell response. Most participants were white British and females outnumbered males, and the authors suggested that clonal diversity may have been underestimated. Spike-specific TCR breadth and depth rose significantly after two AZD1222 doses compared with day 0 and with MenACWY recipients. CD4 TCRs associated with the vaccine covered the entire spike protein, and the dominant responses were in regions 160-218 and 743-854. Conclusions about previously exposed vaccinees were limited because only a handful of AZD1222 recipients were SARS-CoV-2 seropositive at baseline. In the small 56-69-year group, the increase in depth fell short of significance, most likely because of low power. Epitopes outside the regions mutated in the B.1.351 and B.1.1.7 variants were reportedly recognized by nearly half of the unique spike-specific TCRs.

This specimen was peripheral blood, taken on day 0 of AZD1222 vaccination. The chain links TRBV28 with TRBJ1-5, and possibly TRBD1, on 5 matching bases. The TCR was taken from an adult in good health. The DNA sequence is TGTGCCAGCAGTTCCCTTTTGGGGGGACCTTATAGCAATCAGCCCCAGCATTTT. Translated, it gives CASSSLLGGPYSNQPQHF.